This T cell receptor (beta chain) was observed in a study of CXCR3-negative and CXCR3-positive naive CD8 T cells. Libraries were UMI-labeled 5' RACE TRB cDNA. TCRdb derives one entry per CDR3 protein from the 5' RACE reads, leaving out DNA. The listing contains 40,000 to 45,000 distinct CDR3 sequences. Study-wide results and limits: Both naive subsets had comparably high diversity; memory CD8+ cells much lower. In CXCR3-positive naive cells, the TRB CDR3s were more hydrophobic than in CXCR3-negative naive cells. Researchers reported similar TRBV-TRBJ usage in naive CXCR3-negative and CXCR3-positive cells, though memory differed.

Germline values: CDR1 MDHEN, CDR2 SYDVKM. CDR3 length equals 17 residues. As for this clonotype: Its antigen remains unidentified.

Sequencing was done on a sample of naive CXCR3- CD8+ T cells from blood. Stated subset: CD45RO-CCR7+CD27+CD95- naive CD8+ T cells lacking CXCR3 (TNR3-). The rearrangement joins TRBV28 to TRBJ2-7; the TRBD1 assignment by TCRdb is unverifiable without DNA. The receptor comes from a human donor in good health. Some clones in this sample may be carry-over from other donors' samples. CDR3 sequence: CASSFSPGQGYSYEQYF.